These 16 T cell receptor beta chains were all obtained from the same sample, sequenced in a study of graft-versus-host responses after intestinal transplantation. Clones were read by immunoSEQ multiplex PCR, and TCRdb kept only the in-frame ones, dropping some. The repertoire has about 120,000 clones, about 93% of them found once; the top ten carry more than 0.1%. Antigens of these TCRs are unknown. The sample here was unstimulated CD4+ T cells sorted from spleen or lymph node cells, taken before intestinal transplant. All receptors derive from a human donor who received an intestinal transplant.

The V and J genes are TRBV30 and TRBJ1-4, with D unresolved. The CDR3 length is 15 residues. Germline lookup yields CDR1 GTSNPN and CDR2 SVGIG (reference sequence). V was shortened by 0 bases and J by 5 bases, with 13 bases between the two germline ends. The CDR3 region is CAWSVGSTSNEKLFF. DNA for the CDR3: TGTGCCTGGAGTGTGGGGAGCACTTCGAATGAAAAACTGTTTTTT.

The chain couples TRBV7-3 to TRBJ1-1; a weak D match, TRBD1 (5 bases). The germline V and J ends were trimmed by 4 bases and 1 base, with 7 bases remaining between them. The CDR3 extends over 13 amino acids. Germline-derived CDR1 and CDR2 are SGHTA and FQGTGA. The CDR3, as DNA: TGTGCCAGCAGCTCCCAGGGGAACACTGAAGCTTTCTTT. Translation gives CASSSQGNTEAFF.

A single count supports this clone. This chain connects TRBV30 to TRBJ2-1; 11 bases map to TRBD2. V dropped 1 base and J dropped 4; count of bases not matched to a gene: 0. CDR1 is GTSNPN and CDR2 is SVGIG in the germline V gene (reference sequence). This CDR3 comprises 14 residues. In DNA form, the CDR3 reads TGTGCCTGGAGTGGACTAGCGGGATACAATGAGCAGTTCTTC. Translated: CAWSGLAGYNEQFF.

This clone has only one observation. The chain combines TRBV12-5 with TRBJ1-1, with a possible D match to TRBD1 (6 bases). V was pared by 1 base and J by 3 bases, with 15 bases between. Per germline, CDR1 LGHNT and CDR2 FRNRAP. This CDR3 is built from 16 residues. CDR3 residues: CASGLALNREHTEAFF. In DNA, the CDR3 is TGTGCTAGTGGTTTGGCCTTAAACAGGGAACACACTGAAGCTTTCTTT.

The genes are TRBV30 and TRBJ2-1; weak D call: TRBD2 (5 bases). Trimming left V 5 bases short and J 3 bases short, with 8 bases between. The CDR3 is made up of 12 amino acids. From germline, CDR1 is GTSNPN and CDR2 SVGIG (reference sequence). The CDR3 protein is CAWATSYNEQFF. As DNA, the CDR3 is TGTGCCTGGGCTACTAGCTACAATGAGCAGTTCTTC.

The V call is TRBV6-1, the J call TRBJ2-1, with 8 bases aligning to TRBD2. V gave up 8 bases and J gave up 5 bases; unmatched junction bases: 11. CDR1 is MNHNS and CDR2 is SASEGT in the germline V gene. The CDR3 sequence is 15 residues long. The CDR3 nucleotides are TGTGCCAGCCCCCGTATGGGCGGGAGGCACAATGAGCAGTTCTTC. The encoded protein is CASPRMGGRHNEQFF.

The chain couples TRBV11-3 to TRBJ2-2; D possibly uses TRBD1 or TRBD2 (5 bases each). CDR1 is SGHNT and CDR2 is YENEEA in the germline V gene. Trimming cost V 6 bases and J 9 bases, with 17 bases left between them. This CDR3 contains 14 residues. The CDR3 here is CASSPGPMIRELFF. Here the CDR3 DNA reads TGTGCCAGCAGTCCGGGACCCATGATCCGGGAGCTGTTTTTT.

The CDR3 DNA reads as TGTGCCAGCTCACCGGGGACGGGCAACACCGGGGAGCTGTTTTTT. Encoded protein: CASSPGTGNTGELFF. J is TRBJ2-2 and V is TRBV18; D is tentatively TRBD1 or TRBD2 (5 bases each). The germline CDR1 and CDR2 sequences are KGHSH and LQKENI. CDR3 length: 15 amino acids. V was trimmed by 3 bases and J by 2 bases, leaving 10 bases between them.

This rearrangement joins TRBV28 to TRBJ2-7; unclear D gene. Looked up from germline, CDR1 is MDHEN and CDR2 is SYDVKM. The V and J ends lost 5 bases and 5 bases respectively, with 7 bases between them. The CDR3 runs to 11 residues. Here the CDR3 DNA reads TGTGCCAGCAGTCCCCTCGACGAGCAGTACTTC. Its translation: CASSPLDEQYF.

V usage is TRBV10-3 and J usage is TRBJ2-7; 7 bases fit TRBD1. J gave up 2 bases and V 5 bases, and 6 bases lay outside the gene matches. The CDR3 extends over 14 amino acids. The germline V gene encodes CDR1 ENHRY and CDR2 SYGVKD. CDR3 DNA sequence: TGTGCCATCAGTTCCTCACAGGGGACCTACGAGCAGTACTTC. This sequence encodes CAISSSQGTYEQYF.

This rearrangement joins TRBV7-8 to TRBJ2-7; D remains ambiguous. The CDR3 length is 16 residues. Per the germline V gene, CDR1 is SGHVS and CDR2 is FQNEAQ. Trimming pared 4 bases from V and 3 bases from J, leaving 19 bases between. The chain's CDR3 is CASSSDGRFLHYEQYF. In DNA form, the CDR3 reads TGTGCCAGCAGCTCGGACGGTAGGTTCCTACACTACGAGCAGTACTTC.

This sequence joins TRBV21-1 and TRBJ2-7. TRBV21-1 is given as a pseudogene. This CDR3 contains 15 residues. CDR3 DNA: TGTGCCAGCAGCCTTGGGGTAGGCAGCTACTACGAGCAGTACTTC. Amino acid sequence: CASSLGVGSYYEQYF.

The V call is TRBV27, the J call TRBJ1-1; no clear D gene. The CDR3 is 13 amino acids. Germline V lookup: CDR1 MNHEY, CDR2 SMNVEV (reference sequence). V dropped 3 bases and J dropped 0 bases, with 5 bases sitting between them. CDR3 sequence (DNA): TGTGCCAGCAGTTTTAATATGAACACTGAAGCTTTCTTT. Its translation: CASSFNMNTEAFF.

The rearrangement links TRBV6-5 to TRBJ2-4, with TRBD1 matching over 9 bases. V was clipped by 6 bases and J by 4 bases; unmatched bases: 7. Germline CDR1 reads MNHEY; CDR2 reads SVGAGI. The CDR3 sequence is 15 residues long. CDR3 loop: CASSRQDRGKNIQYF. The CDR3 DNA reads as TGTGCCAGCAGCCGACAAGACAGGGGGAAAAACATTCAGTACTTC.

The chain carries TRBV30 and TRBJ1-1; D is unresolved. This CDR3 has 13 residues. V shed 5 bases and J shed 0 bases, with 10 bases lying between them. Germline-derived CDR1 and CDR2 are GTSNPN and SVGIG (reference sequence). CDR3 sequence reads: CAWSSSLNTEAFF. CDR3 DNA: TGTGCCTGGTCCAGCTCTTTGAACACTGAAGCTTTCTTT.

This chain connects TRBV7-6 to TRBJ1-1; 8 nucleotides agree with TRBD1. V trimming: 5 bases; J trimming: 5 bases; junction bases outside the gene matches: 7. CDR1 and CDR2 from the germline V gene are SGHVS and FNYEAQ. The CDR3 contains 14 residues. The CDR3 here is CASSTTGAGTEAFF. The CDR3, as DNA: TGTGCCAGCAGCACGACAGGGGCTGGGACTGAAGCTTTCTTT.